The next 5 T cell receptor beta chains were all read from a single sample in a study of T cell changes during pregnancy in multiple sclerosis (dated by TCRdb to between 2018 and 2021). The library was made by the immunoSEQ multiplex PCR assay. Drawn from immuneACCESS, this table holds only the in-frame rearrangements with V and J called that TCRdb kept. Clones are partly lost; checked studies trace under half to an unresolved V gene and leave the rest unexplained. This sample has 60,000 to 65,000 clones in its table, and about 90% of those were observed once. Of the sample, about 2% falls within the top ten clones. The sample here was peripheral blood, taken in the second trimester of pregnancy. The receptors shown here come from a female donor in good health, enrolled as a control in a pregnancy study.

This chain uses TRBV5-1 with TRBJ1-6; the D gene is possibly TRBD1 (5 bases). This CDR3 comprises 15 residues. Trimming removed 4 bases at V and 7 bases at J, with 15 bases between. CDR1 is SGHRS and CDR2 is YFSETQ in the germline V gene. The CDR3 DNA reads TGCGCCAGCAGCCCCCAGGGTCAGAAAAATTCACCCCTCCACTTT. This codes for CASSPQGQKNSPLHF.

V is TRBV11-2 and J is TRBJ1-1; 7 bases match TRBD1. V shed 5 bases and J 2 bases; nucleotides not matched to a gene: 11. Germline V lookup: CDR1 SGHAT, CDR2 FQNNGV. The CDR3 runs 16 residues. Written as DNA, the CDR3 is TGTGCCAGCAGCCCCCGAGGGGGCAGGGCCAACACTGAAGCTTTCTTT. Amino acid sequence: CASSPRGGRANTEAFF.

The rearrangement uses TRBV6-1 and TRBJ1-5; tentative D call: TRBD1 (6 bases). Germline values: CDR1 MNHNS, CDR2 SASEGT. Trimming stripped 6 bases from V and 7 bases from J, with 16 bases between. This CDR3 has 14 amino acids. CDR3: CASRGVGARQPQHF. The CDR3 DNA reads TGTGCCAGCAGGGGGGTGGGGGCGCGGCAGCCCCAGCATTTT.

This chain links TRBV18 with TRBJ2-7; D ambiguous. There are 12 residues in the CDR3. Germline CDR1 reads KGHSH; CDR2 reads LQKENI. Deletions cut 2 bases from V and 5 bases from J, with 7 bases between. This CDR3 is CASSPDIHEQYF. In DNA, the CDR3 is TGTGCCAGCTCACCAGACATCCACGAGCAGTACTTC.

The V gene is TRBV27, the J gene TRBJ1-5, with TRBD1 matching 7 bases. J lost 3 bases, V lost 1 base, and 9 bases had no gene match. There are 17 residues in the CDR3. Germline V gives CDR1 MNHEY, CDR2 SMNVEV (reference sequence). The CDR3 nucleotides are TGTGCCAGCAGTTTATGCGCCTGCACAGGGGACAATCAGCCCCAGCATTTT. Amino acid sequence: CASSLCACTGDNQPQHF.